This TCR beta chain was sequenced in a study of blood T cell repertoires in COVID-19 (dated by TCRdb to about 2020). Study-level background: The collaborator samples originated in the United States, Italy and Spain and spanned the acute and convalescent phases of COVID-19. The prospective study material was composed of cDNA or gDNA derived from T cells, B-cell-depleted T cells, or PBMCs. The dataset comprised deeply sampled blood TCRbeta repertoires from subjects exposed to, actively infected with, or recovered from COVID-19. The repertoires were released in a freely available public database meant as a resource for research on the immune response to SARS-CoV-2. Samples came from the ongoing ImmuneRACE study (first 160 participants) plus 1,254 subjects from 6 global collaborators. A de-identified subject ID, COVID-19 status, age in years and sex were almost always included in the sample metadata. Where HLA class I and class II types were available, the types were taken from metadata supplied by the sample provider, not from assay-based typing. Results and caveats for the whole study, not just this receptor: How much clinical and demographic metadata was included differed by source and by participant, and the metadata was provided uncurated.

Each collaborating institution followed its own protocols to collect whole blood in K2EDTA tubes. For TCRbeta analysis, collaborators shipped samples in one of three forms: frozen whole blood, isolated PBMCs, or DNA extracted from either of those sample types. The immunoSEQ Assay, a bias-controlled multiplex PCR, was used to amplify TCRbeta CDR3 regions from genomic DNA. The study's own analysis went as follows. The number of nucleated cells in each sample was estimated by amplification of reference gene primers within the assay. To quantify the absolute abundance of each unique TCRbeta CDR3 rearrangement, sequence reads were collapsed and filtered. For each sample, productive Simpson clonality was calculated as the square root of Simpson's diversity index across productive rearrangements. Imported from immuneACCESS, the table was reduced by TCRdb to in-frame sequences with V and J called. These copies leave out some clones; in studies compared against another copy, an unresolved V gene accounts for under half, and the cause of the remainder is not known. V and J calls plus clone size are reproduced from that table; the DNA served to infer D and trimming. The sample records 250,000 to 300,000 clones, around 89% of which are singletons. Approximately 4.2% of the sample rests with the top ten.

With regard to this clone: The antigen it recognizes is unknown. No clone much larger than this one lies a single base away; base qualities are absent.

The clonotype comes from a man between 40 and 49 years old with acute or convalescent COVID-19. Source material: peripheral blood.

The CDR3 is CASSLTGVRTDTQYF. The nucleotide sequence reads TGCGCCAGCAGCTTAACAGGGGTGAGGACAGATACGCAGTATTTT. Recombination linked TRBV5-1 to TRBJ2-3; 7 central nucleotides agree with TRBD1. Including the terminal cysteine and phenylalanine, the CDR3 comprises 15 residues. This entry keeps only the CDR3 DNA: 45 bases, framed from base 1. As encoded in the germline V gene, CDR1 is SGHRS while CDR2 is YFSETQ. V trim: 2 bases; J trim: 3 bases; unmatched bases: 6.